The next 21 T cell receptor beta chains were all read from a single sample in a study of cytomegalovirus exposure and HLA in healthy donors. A multiplex PCR was run with 60 Vbeta primers and 13 Jbeta primers. Sequencing used immunoSEQ multiplex PCR; TCRdb keeps in-frame clones, though not all of them. This table holds approximately 140,000 clones, approximately 82% found once. Specimen: PBMCs. The receptors were sampled from a man between 18 and 35 years old in good health and CMV-seropositive.

V gene TRBV10-3 combines with J gene TRBJ1-4; D is ambiguous. V was pared by 0 bases and J by 8 bases, with 7 bases between. This CDR3 is built from 13 residues. From germline, CDR1 is ENHRY and CDR2 SYGVKD. CDR3 region: CAISESTGEKLFF. DNA of the CDR3: TGTGCCATCAGTGAGTCGACGGGAGAAAAACTGTTTTTT.

DNA of the CDR3: TGTGCCAGCAGCCCGGTCACAGGGGCAACTAATGAAAAACTGTTTTTT. Translating it yields CASSPVTGATNEKLFF. The chain carries TRBV7-6 and TRBJ1-4; 7 bases are a match to TRBD1. J lost 0 bases, V lost 5 bases, and 6 bases had no gene match. This CDR3 comprises 16 residues. The germline CDR1 and CDR2 sequences are SGHVS and FNYEAQ.

The chain links TRBV18 to TRBJ1-1; D not certain. CDR3 length: 14 amino acids. Deletions cut 5 bases from V and 0 bases from J, with 10 bases between. The germline gives CDR1 KGHSH, CDR2 LQKENI. The CDR3 spells CASSIQKVNTEAFF. The DNA for the CDR3 is TGTGCCAGCTCAATACAGAAGGTGAACACTGAAGCTTTCTTT.

This clone has only a few counts. CDR3 protein: CASSYSDSPNQPQHF. In DNA form, the CDR3 reads TGTGCCAGCAGTTACTCGGACAGTCCCAATCAGCCCCAGCATTTT. The rearrangement uses TRBV6-5 and TRBJ1-5; tentative D call: TRBD1 (6 bases). Trimming cost V 0 bases and J 3 bases, with 9 bases left between them. In germline, CDR1 is MNHEY, CDR2 SVGAGI. The CDR3 has 15 residues.

This chain uses TRBV4-2 with TRBJ2-7; 10 positions agree with TRBD2. This CDR3 has 16 residues. Germline CDR1 is LGHNA and CDR2 is YNFKEQ. The ends lost 3 bases at V and 1 base at J; junction bases unmatched: 6. The CDR3 nucleotides are TGTGCCAGCAGCCACACTAGCGGGACTATTTCCTACGAGCAGTACTTC. This sequence encodes CASSHTSGTISYEQYF.

The rearrangement links TRBV27 to TRBJ2-7, with 12 bases aligning to TRBD1. The germline CDR1 and CDR2 sequences are MNHEY and SMNVEV (reference sequence). This CDR3 region has 14 residues. V lost 4 bases and J lost 4; bases outside the gene matches: 2. The CDR3 is CASSSGQGAYEQYF. CDR3 nucleotide sequence: TGTGCCAGCAGTTCGGGACAGGGGGCGTACGAGCAGTACTTC.

The chain carries TRBV7-8 and TRBJ1-1; 7 bases fit TRBD1. The CDR3 length is 13 residues. Trimming removed 3 bases from V and 5 bases from J; junction bases left unmatched: 3. CDR1 is SGHVS and CDR2 is FQNEAQ in the germline V gene. The CDR3 coding sequence is TGTGCCAGCAGCTTCACAGGGGAGACTGAAGCTTTCTTT. Its translation is CASSFTGETEAFF.

Remarks on this clone: An end of the junction does not agree with germline; a read error may underlie this. Other DNA sequences from this sample encode an identical CDR3 as well. J is TRBJ1-5 and V is TRBV7-2; 7 bases are shared with TRBD1. In germline, CDR1 is SGHTA, CDR2 FQGNSA. This CDR3 is 15 amino acids long. The CDR3 DNA is TGTGCCAGCAGCTTTCTAGACAGGGAGGATCAGCCTCAGCATTTT. Protein sequence: CASSFLDREDQPQHF.

V usage is TRBV28 and J usage is TRBJ2-1, with D unclear. Germline assignment: CDR1 MDHEN and CDR2 SYDVKM. V dropped 0 bases and J dropped 3 bases, with 9 bases sitting between them. CDR3 length equals 15 residues. CDR3 region: CASSLWERGYNEQFF. For the CDR3, the DNA is TGTGCCAGCAGTTTATGGGAAAGAGGCTACAATGAGCAGTTCTTC.

This chain joins TRBV7-3 and TRBJ1-5; 12 bases map to TRBD1. This CDR3 has 18 residues. Germline-derived CDR1 and CDR2 are SGHTA and FQGTGA. After removal of 6 bases from V and 11 bases from J, the junction contained 20 bases not matched to a gene. The DNA for the CDR3 is TGTGCCAGCAGTCGTAGCATCGACCGGGACAGGGGGCCTGGGACCCAGCATTTT. Amino acids: CASSRSIDRDRGPGTQHF.

The rearrangement uses TRBV29-1 and TRBJ2-7; D is undetermined. The germline V and J ends were trimmed by 2 bases and 0 bases, with 8 bases remaining between them. The CDR3 consists of 13 residues. Germline V lookup: CDR1 SQVTM, CDR2 ANQGSEA. The CDR3 DNA reads TGCAGCGTTGAACTGACAACCTCCTACGAGCAGTACTTC. Its protein is CSVELTTSYEQYF.

J is TRBJ2-1 and V is TRBV27, with a possible D match to TRBD2 (6 bases). V lost 2 bases and J 4 bases, leaving 15 bases between the germline ends. Germline V gene lookup returns CDR1 MNHEY and CDR2 SMNVEV (reference sequence). This CDR3 has 16 amino acids. CDR3 amino acids: CASSLIYGSEYNEQFF. DNA of the CDR3: TGTGCCAGCAGTTTAATCTACGGGAGCGAATACAATGAGCAGTTCTTC.

V and J are TRBV7-8 and TRBJ1-5, with D tentatively TRBD1 (5 bases). Germline V gene sequence: CDR1 SGHVS, CDR2 FQNEAQ. Trimming stripped 0 bases from V and 1 base from J, with 10 bases between. CDR3 length: 16 amino acids. The CDR3 coding sequence is TGTGCCAGCAGCTTAGCGGGCGGGGGAAGCAATCAGCCCCAGCATTTT. Translation: CASSLAGGGSNQPQHF.

The genes are TRBV4-2 and TRBJ2-7; TRBD2 is a possible D gene (7 bases). In germline, CDR1 is LGHNA, CDR2 YNFKEQ. Between the trimmed V and J ends, which lost 0 bases and 7 bases, there was a span of 13 bases. The CDR3 is 14 amino acids. CDR3 amino acids: CASSQDGGAREQYF. The CDR3 nucleotides read TGTGCCAGCAGCCAAGATGGGGGGGCTCGTGAGCAGTACTTC.

The rearrangement links TRBV4-1 to TRBJ2-2; 9 bases align to TRBD1. This CDR3 contains 16 residues. In germline, CDR1 is MGHRA, CDR2 YSYEKL. V lost 4 bases, J lost 9 bases, and 12 bases stayed unmatched. The CDR3 DNA sequence: TGCGCCAGCAGCCTCGGGGGACAGGGAAGTTCACGGGAGCTGTTTTTT. It translates to CASSLGGQGSSRELFF.

The chain has TRBV27 and TRBJ2-7; no definite D call. The germline CDR1 and CDR2 sequences are MNHEY and SMNVEV (reference sequence). The CDR3 is made up of 12 amino acids. Trimming took 5 bases from V and 0 from J, leaving 5 bases between them. CDR3 residues: CASSPNSYEQYF. In DNA, the CDR3 is TGTGCCAGCAGTCCCAACTCCTACGAGCAGTACTTC.

J is TRBJ2-1 and V is TRBV28; D not resolved. The CDR3 consists of 16 residues. Germline CDR1 and CDR2: MDHEN and SYDVKM. With 5 bases removed from V and 0 bases from J, the gap between germline ends came to 14 bases. CDR3 DNA sequence: TGTGCCAGCAGTCCCACCTACGGTCGCTCCTACAATGAGCAGTTCTTC. Residues: CASSPTYGRSYNEQFF.

This clone has only one observation. The rearrangement links TRBV7-9 to TRBJ2-5; D remains ambiguous. With 0 bases removed from V and 2 bases from J, the gap between germline ends came to 4 bases. Germline V gives CDR1 SEHNR, CDR2 FQNEAQ (reference sequence). CDR3 length equals 13 residues. CDR3 sequence (DNA): TGTGCCAGCAGCTTAGCTGTACAAGAGACCCAGTACTTC. Its translation: CASSLAVQETQYF.

This clone occurred a few times. The J gene is TRBJ2-3, the V gene TRBV18; D might be TRBD2 (6 bases). V lost 6 bases and J 13 bases, leaving 20 bases between the germline ends. This CDR3 has 13 amino acids. From germline, CDR1 is KGHSH and CDR2 LQKENI. CDR3 DNA sequence: TGTGCCAGCTCTCCGGAGAGGGACTCACGAAAGTATTTT. Translating it yields CASSPERDSRKYF. The variable domain in full, with the rest retrieved from reference TRBV18 and TRBJ2-3, is NAGVMQNPRHLVRRRGQEARLRCSPMKGHSHVYWYRQLPEEGLKFMVYLQKENIIDESGMPKERFSAEFPKEGPSILRIQQVVRGDSAAYFCASSPERDSRKYFGPGTRLTVL.

CDR3 coding DNA: TGTGCCAGCAATTCAATGTGGGGGGTAGAAACTGAAGCTTTCTTT. Protein product: CASNSMWGVETEAFF. The gene calls are TRBV6-5 and TRBJ1-1; D might be TRBD1 (5 bases). Germline-derived CDR1 and CDR2 are MNHEY and SVGAGI. The ends were cut back, 7 bases at V and 5 bases at J, with 20 bases in the middle. The CDR3 covers 15 residues.

The rearrangement uses TRBV18 and TRBJ1-1; weak D call: TRBD1 (6 bases). Germline V CDR1 and CDR2: KGHSH, LQKENI. This CDR3 is built from 15 residues. Trimming took off 3 bases at V and 2 bases at J, with 13 bases between the two ends. CDR3 amino acids: CASSPEGQLNTEAFF. In DNA form, the CDR3 reads TGTGCCAGCTCACCCGAAGGACAGCTTAACACTGAAGCTTTCTTT.